This TCR beta chain was captured in a study of CD4 T cells in relation to SARS-CoV-2 and coronaviruses. Study overall: The restricting HLA molecule for shared crossreactive spike epitopes was mapped.

Produced via immunoSEQ multiplex PCR; TCRdb's table is partial and in-frame only. The data show roughly 61,000 clones, with approximately 90% seen just once and about 1.3% held by the top ten. For this clone: What it binds is unknown.

V was clipped by 1 base and J by 9 bases; unmatched bases: 3. This CDR3 has 12 residues. The germline V gene encodes CDR1 GTSNPN and CDR2 SVGIG (reference sequence). Study-level results: According to naive versus memory sequencing, detected responses are memory recall, not newly primed. The cross-reactivity analysis covered only spike protein, not other viral proteins.

The unexposed donors gave CD4+ T cells in about 2010-2019, prior to COVID-19. Naive and memory CD4+ T cells came from enriched cryopreserved PBMCs. The sample was memory CD4+ T cells from PBMCs. This receptor was taken from a human donor in good health. The chain couples TRBV30 to TRBJ2-1, with 7 bases lining up with TRBD2. CDR3 region: CAWSAGGGEQFF. CDR3 nucleotide sequence: TGTGCCTGGAGTGCCGGCGGGGGTGAGCAGTTCTTC.